The 3 T cell receptor beta chains below were found in one sample sequenced in a study of T-cell reconstitution after alpha-beta-depleted transplantation in children. Unique molecular identifiers were incorporated when the TCRbeta library was constructed. TCRdb reanalysed the PCR reads using MiXCR and keeps one entry per CDR3 protein. Of fewer than 250,000 distinct CDR3 sequences listed, 7.5% to 9.5% were seen once; the top ten hold less than 8%. The material was PBMCs, mostly from graft donor cells, obtained 180 days after TCRalphabeta/CD19-depleted stem cell transplant. The receptors come from a male patient between 5 and 17 years old who had a stem cell transplant for acute lymphoblastic leukemia, so the T cells may come from the graft donor.

At least ten counts were recorded for this clonotype. The rearrangement uses TRBV25-1 and TRBJ1-1; D unclear. The CDR3 length is 15 residues. Trimming took 2 bases from V and 10 from J, leaving 20 bases between them. The germline gives CDR1 MGHDK, CDR2 SYGVNS. The CDR3 region is CASSEGLGWQQAAFF. As DNA, the CDR3 is TGTGCCAGCAGTGAAGGTCTTGGATGGCAGCAGGCAGCTTTCTTT.

This clonotype was recorded at least ten times. J is TRBJ2-3 and V is TRBV12-3 or TRBV12-4; weak D call: TRBD1 (6 bases). This CDR3 spans 13 amino acids. Trimming cost V 4 bases and J 2 bases, with 7 bases left between them. CDR3 nucleotide sequence: TGTGCCAGCAGTTGGGACACCACAGATACGCAGTATTTT. Translating gives CASSWDTTDTQYF.

This clonotype was detected ten times or more. Written as DNA, the CDR3 is TGTGCCAGCAGTTACGACAGGACTGCTTACGAGCAGTACTTC. This gives the protein CASSYDRTAYEQYF. The rearrangement joins TRBV6-5 to TRBJ2-7, with D possibly being TRBD1 (6 bases). The CDR3 length is 14 residues. The V gene's germline CDR1 is MNHEY and CDR2 SVGAGI. Trimming removed 2 bases from V and 4 bases from J, with 12 bases in between.